Shown below are 14 T cell receptor beta chains from a single sample sequenced in a study of cytomegalovirus exposure and HLA in healthy donors. Generated by immunoSEQ multiplex PCR, the TCRdb table keeps only in-frame clones and is missing some. The sample yields under 250,000 clones, around nine tenths seen once. Sequenced input: PBMCs. The receptors were gathered from a woman aged 18 to 35 in good health and CMV-seronegative.

CDR3 loop: CASTLPGLGNTEAFF. DNA for the CDR3: TGTGCCAGCACCCTTCCTGGGCTGGGGAACACTGAAGCTTTCTTT. The chain uses TRBV11-2 and TRBJ1-1; the D is unclear. This CDR3 has 15 residues. V lost 7 bases, J lost 1 base, and 16 bases lay in between. Germline CDR1 SGHAT, CDR2 FQNNGV.

The CDR3 is CAWSVGVGTANEKLFF. The CDR3 bases are TGTGCCTGGAGTGTTGGTGTAGGGACAGCTAATGAAAAACTGTTTTTT. V and J are TRBV30 and TRBJ1-4, with TRBD1 matching 7 bases. Trimming took 0 bases from V and 3 from J; bases not matched to a gene: 7. This CDR3 has 16 amino acids. Germline CDR1 is GTSNPN and CDR2 is SVGIG (reference sequence).

The CDR3 sequence: CASSSTSGRMVQYF. The CDR3 DNA is TGTGCCAGCAGCAGTACTAGCGGGAGAATGGTGCAGTACTTC. The chain is built from TRBV5-4 and TRBJ2-7; 11 bases agree with TRBD2. V was clipped by 4 bases and J by 9 bases; unmatched bases: 9. This CDR3 has 14 amino acids. Per the germline V gene, CDR1 is SGHNT and CDR2 is YYREEE (reference sequence).

This chain links TRBV28 with TRBJ1-5; TRBD1 is a possible D gene (5 bases). This CDR3 spans 16 amino acids. The V and J ends lost 2 bases and 2 bases respectively, with 13 bases between them. Per germline, CDR1 MDHEN and CDR2 SYDVKM. CDR3 amino acids: CASSLVSGEGNQPQHF. The CDR3 nucleotides are TGTGCCAGCAGTTTAGTTTCGGGGGAGGGCAATCAGCCCCAGCATTTT.

V gene TRBV7-2 combines with J gene TRBJ1-5, with TRBD1 as a possible D gene (6 bases). The CDR3 runs 17 residues. V dropped 2 bases and J dropped 2 bases, with 16 bases sitting between them. The V gene's germline CDR1 is SGHTA and CDR2 FQGNSA. CDR3 loop: CASSLQGGGDGNQPQHF. The CDR3 DNA sequence: TGTGCCAGCAGCTTACAGGGAGGGGGAGACGGCAATCAGCCCCAGCATTTT.

J is TRBJ1-6 and V is TRBV7-8; D not certain. V dropped 2 bases and J dropped 0 bases, with 8 bases sitting between them. Per germline, CDR1 SGHVS and CDR2 FQNEAQ. CDR3 length: 16 amino acids. The CDR3 nucleotides read TGTGCCAGCAGCTTATTAGGGAGCTCCTATAATTCACCCCTCCACTTT. It yields the protein CASSLLGSSYNSPLHF. Supplemented by reference TRBV7-8 and TRBJ1-6, the full variable domain reads GAGVSQSPRYKVAKRGQDVALRCDPISGHVSLFWYQQALGQGPEFLTYFQNEAQLDKSGLPSDRFFAERPEGSVSTLKIQRTQQEDSAVYLCASSLLGSSYNSPLHFGNGTRLTVT.

The genes are TRBV10-3 and TRBJ1-1; 8 bases fit TRBD1. The CDR3 runs 15 residues. The V segment lost 5 bases and the J segment 4 bases; nucleotides outside the gene matches: 9. The germline CDR1 and CDR2 sequences are ENHRY and SYGVKD. The CDR3 here is CAISNGRGRSTEAFF. CDR3 in DNA: TGTGCCATCAGTAATGGCAGGGGGCGAAGCACTGAAGCTTTCTTT.

V usage is TRBV18 and J usage is TRBJ1-3; no clear D gene. CDR1 and CDR2 (germline): KGHSH, LQKENI. The CDR3 contains 17 residues. Trimming removed 0 bases at V and 4 bases at J, with 16 bases between. The chain's CDR3 is CASSPPAGGWSGNTIYF. The CDR3 DNA follows: TGTGCCAGCTCACCACCGGCAGGAGGGTGGTCAGGAAACACCATATATTTT.

CDR3 in amino acids: CASSFLGQGKGADTQYF. The CDR3 region has the DNA TGTGCCAGCAGTTTCCTCGGACAGGGGAAGGGGGCAGATACGCAGTATTTT. This chain connects TRBV28 to TRBJ2-3, with 9 bases matching TRBD1. This CDR3 region has 17 residues. Looked up from germline, CDR1 is MDHEN and CDR2 is SYDVKM. V dropped 3 bases and J dropped 4; count of bases not matched to a gene: 11.

The genes are TRBV7-9 and TRBJ1-2; maybe TRBD1 (5 bases). Germline CDR1 reads SEHNR; CDR2 reads FQNEAQ (reference sequence). Trimming stripped 3 bases from V and 4 bases from J, with 12 bases between. The CDR3 is 14 residues long. The CDR3 nucleotides read TGTGCCAGCAGCTTCAATCAGGGTATCTATGGCTACACCTTC. Its translation: CASSFNQGIYGYTF. The complete variable domain, with remaining parts taken from reference TRBV7-9 and TRBJ1-2, reads DTGVSQNPRHKITKRGQNVTFRCDPISEHNRLYWYRQTLGQGPEFLTYFQNEAQLEKSRLLSDRFSAERPKGSFSTLEIQRTEQGDSAMYLCASSFNQGIYGYTFGSGTRLTVV.

The chain carries TRBV1 and TRBJ2-2; the table's D call TRBD2 went unverified against the DNA. TRBV1 is recorded as a pseudogene. CDR3 length: 16 residues. This CDR3 is CTRQDQAEKNTGELFF. In nucleotides, the CDR3 is TGCACCAGACAAGACCAAGCGGAGAAAAACACCGGGGAGCTGTTTTTT.

This rearrangement joins TRBV28 to TRBJ2-7; TRBD1 agrees at 9 bases. The CDR3 contains 15 residues. Germline values: CDR1 MDHEN, CDR2 SYDVKM. V was pared by 10 bases and J by 4 bases, with 14 bases of the junction left unmatched. CDR3 coding DNA: TGTGCCATCTCGAAGCCGGGACAGGGAAAATACGAGCAGTACTTC. It specifies CAISKPGQGKYEQYF.

This rearrangement joins TRBV5-8 to TRBJ2-2; 8 nucleotides line up with TRBD2. The CDR3 extends over 17 amino acids. Germline CDR1 and CDR2: SGHTS and YDEGEE. V lost 0 bases and J lost 0; bases outside the gene matches: 4. The DNA for the CDR3 is TGTGCCAGCAGCTTGGCCGTACTAGCGGCGAACACCGGGGAGCTGTTTTTT. Its protein product is CASSLAVLAANTGELFF.

The CDR3 reads CASSQRDRGGYGYTF. The CDR3 region has the DNA TGTGCCAGCAGCCAACGGGACAGGGGGGGATATGGCTACACCTTC. The V and J genes are TRBV4-2 and TRBJ1-2, with 11 bases identical to TRBD1. The J segment lost 5 bases and the V segment lost 2 bases, leaving 4 bases of the junction unmatched. The CDR3 is made up of 15 amino acids. Looked up from germline, CDR1 is LGHNA and CDR2 is YNFKEQ.